This T cell receptor beta chain was documented in a study of PD-1 blockade in classical Hodgkin lymphoma. General study findings and limits: Newly diagnosed patients and complete responders had comparable diversity at baseline. Repertoire differences lack defined causes, possibly disease activity or prior therapy. The authors excluded patients who started nivolumab under 1 year after ASCT.

In germline, CDR1 is SGHRS, CDR2 YFSETQ. Between the trimmed V and J ends, which lost 4 bases and 5 bases, there was a span of 14 bases. The CDR3 spans 14 residues. The repertoire was sequenced with immunoSEQ multiplex PCR; TCRdb's copy has only in-frame clones and lacks some. Seen here are 65,000 to 95,000 clones, roughly 90% observed once, and the top ten hold less than 25%. With regard to this clone: Its antigen remains unidentified.

No patient escaped relapse after autologous stem cell transplantation, and brentuximab vedotin exposure varied. The rearrangement uses TRBV5-1 and TRBJ2-3, with D tentatively TRBD1 (6 bases). The sequence came from a human donor with classical Hodgkin lymphoma. The sequencing here drew on peripheral blood mononuclear cells (PBMCs), taken at baseline. CDR3 region: CASSPQGVQDTQYF. CDR3 nucleotides: TGCGCCAGCAGCCCACAGGGTGTGCAAGATACGCAGTATTTT. The full variable domain, with the rest looked up from reference TRBV5-1 and TRBJ2-3, is KAGVTQTPRYLIKTRGQQVTLSCSPISGHRSVSWYQQTPGQGLQFLFEYFSETQRNKGNFPGRFSGRQFSNSRSEMNVSTLELGDSALYLCASSPQGVQDTQYFGPGTRLTVL.